Each of the 8 T cell receptor beta chains below was sequenced from the same sample in a study of Tregs in tolerant kidney transplant recipients. Measured with immunoSEQ multiplex PCR; TCRdb has only the in-frame clones, and not every one. The sample lists approximately 16,000 clones; roughly 78% were seen once. The material was Tregs from blood, obtained before the transplant. The receptors derive from a human donor who received a combined kidney and bone marrow transplant.

CDR3: CASSNRGQSYNEQFF. CDR3 DNA sequence: TGTGCCAGCAGTAACAGGGGGCAATCCTACAATGAGCAGTTCTTC. This chain connects TRBV6-6 to TRBJ2-1; 9 bases line up with TRBD1. CDR1 and CDR2 (germline): MNHNY, SVGAGI (reference sequence). This CDR3 comprises 15 residues. Trimming took 5 bases from V and 1 from J; bases not matched to a gene: 3.

The chain is built from TRBV19 and TRBJ1-2; D possibly corresponds to TRBD1 (6 bases). V lost 7 bases, J lost 4 bases, and 16 bases lay in between. CDR1 LNHDA and CDR2 SQIVND come from the germline V gene (reference sequence). This CDR3 comprises 14 residues. The CDR3 region has the DNA TGTGCCAGTACCCCCTCGGGGGGGCCCTATGGCTACACCTTC. This encodes CASTPSGGPYGYTF.

The rearrangement joins TRBV4-3 to TRBJ1-2; 8 nucleotides align to TRBD1. CDR3 length equals 15 residues. The J segment lost 7 bases and the V segment lost 1 base, leaving 8 bases of the junction unmatched. Germline V gene data show CDR1 as LGHNA and CDR2 as YSLEER. In nucleotides, the CDR3 is TGCGCCAGCAGCCAAGTCGGACAGGGTCTAGGTGGCTACACCTTC. This codes for CASSQVGQGLGGYTF.

J is TRBJ2-5 and V is TRBV6-1; D perhaps matches TRBD1 (5 bases). The length of the CDR3 is 13 residues. Trimming stripped 3 bases from V and 5 bases from J, with 10 bases between. CDR1 is MNHNS and CDR2 is SASEGT in the germline V gene. The CDR3 here is CASSDQGRETQYF. The DNA for the CDR3 is TGTGCCAGCAGTGATCAGGGTCGGGAGACCCAGTACTTC.

The V gene is TRBV5-6, the J gene TRBJ2-3, with 7 bases identical to TRBD1. The CDR3 loop spans 13 amino acids. V trimming: 5 bases; J trimming: 7 bases; junction bases outside the gene matches: 7. Germline V gene lookup returns CDR1 SGHDT and CDR2 YYEEEE. CDR3 in amino acids: CASREDREYTQYF. The CDR3 coding sequence is TGTGCCAGCAGAGAAGACAGGGAATATACGCAGTATTTT.

The rearrangement links TRBV11-2 to TRBJ2-4; 8 bases are a match to TRBD2. The CDR3 sequence is 16 residues long. The germline CDR1 and CDR2 sequences are SGHAT and FQNNGV. Germline trimming cut 8 bases from V and 0 bases from J; bases unmatched to any gene: 9. This CDR3 reads CASGRGGDLAKNIQYF. As DNA, the CDR3 is TGTGCCAGCGGTCGGGGGGGCGATCTAGCCAAAAACATTCAGTACTTC.

The gene calls are TRBV6-5 and TRBJ1-5; D perhaps matches TRBD1 (6 bases). CDR3 size: 15 residues. V dropped 5 bases and J dropped 6 bases, with 17 bases sitting between them. Germline CDR1 MNHEY, CDR2 SVGAGI. CDR3 DNA: TGTGCCAGCAGTCCGCAGGGGTTTGTCGGTCAGCCCCAGCATTTT. It translates to CASSPQGFVGQPQHF.

The V call is TRBV15, the J call TRBJ2-1; TRBD2 might be the D (6 bases). Trimming removed 4 bases at V and 6 bases at J, with 22 bases between. The CDR3 is made up of 17 amino acids. The germline CDR1 and CDR2 sequences are LNHNV and YYDKDF (reference sequence). The CDR3 region has the DNA TGTGCCACCAGCACTGCATGGGGGGACCTGGCCCTCAATGAGCAGTTCTTC. Its protein product is CATSTAWGDLALNEQFF.